This entry lists 6 T cell receptor beta chains sequenced from one sample in a study of T cell repertoires in cytomegalovirus infection. TCRdb re-analysed the reads in MiXCR, keeping a single row per CDR3 protein. The repertoire holds some 320,000 distinct CDR3 sequences, with 25% to 35% as singletons. These receptors are not linked to any known antigen. This sample comprised cultured PBMCs, obtained from culture after CMV antigen stimulation. These TCRs come from a human donor in good health (CMV status not recorded). Some clones in this sample may be carry-over from other donors' samples.

This clonotype appeared a few times. The V and J genes are TRBV7-8 and TRBJ1-6, with D maybe TRBD1 (5 bases). The ends were cut back, 5 bases at V and 5 bases at J, with 19 bases in the middle. The CDR3 runs to 17 residues. The germline CDR1 and CDR2 sequences are SGHVS and FQNEAQ. CDR3 sequence: CASSTAEESGNNSPLHF. For the CDR3, the DNA is TGTGCCAGCAGCACCGCCGAAGAGTCAGGGAATAATTCACCCCTCCACTTT.

This clonotype was seen many times. The rearrangement uses TRBV11-2 and TRBJ2-4; 11 nucleotides align to TRBD1. This CDR3 has 20 residues. CDR1 SGHAT and CDR2 FQNNGV come from the germline V gene. Unmatched junction bases numbered 16, after V lost 5 bases and J lost 1 base. The CDR3 nucleotides are TGTGCCAGCAGCATGACAAGGACAGGGGGCGTCGGAGTGGCCAAAAACATTCAGTACTTC. Protein product: CASSMTRTGGVGVAKNIQYF.

This clonotype was recorded a few times. The chain employs TRBV28 and TRBJ1-5, with D possibly matching TRBD1 (5 bases). CDR3 length equals 14 residues. Germline loops: CDR1 MDHEN, CDR2 SYDVKM. Trimming took 7 bases from V and 9 from J, leaving 19 bases between them. CDR3 in amino acids: CASTPGQNWRPQHF. CDR3 DNA: TGTGCCAGCACCCCTGGACAAAACTGGAGGCCCCAGCATTTT.

This clonotype showed up just a few times. The rearrangement links TRBV7-3 to TRBJ1-2, with TRBD1 matching over 8 bases. CDR1 SGHTA and CDR2 FQGTGA come from the germline V gene. There are 14 residues in the CDR3. After removal of 5 bases from V and 2 bases from J, the junction contained 4 bases not matched to a gene. CDR3 coding DNA: TGTGCCAGCAGCCCGGGACAGGAGAACTATGGCTACACCTTC. It translates to CASSPGQENYGYTF.

This clonotype was seen a few times. This chain uses TRBV7-9 with TRBJ1-1; D is ambiguous. Trimming shortened V by 0 bases and J by 8 bases, and 10 bases separated the two germline ends. Germline V lookup: CDR1 SEHNR, CDR2 FQNEAQ (reference sequence). The CDR3 contains 13 residues. In DNA, the CDR3 is TGTGCCAGCAGCTTAGCGGGGTCGGTCGAAGCTTTCTTT. It is translated as CASSLAGSVEAFF.

The gene calls are TRBV5-4 and TRBJ2-3, with TRBD2 matching over 15 bases. Trimming removed 4 bases from V and 4 bases from J; junction bases left unmatched: 10. CDR3 length: 18 residues. The V gene's germline CDR1 is SGHNT and CDR2 YYREEE (reference sequence). The CDR3 here is CASSGGLAGGPQADTQYF. The CDR3, as DNA: TGTGCCAGCAGCGGGGGACTAGCGGGAGGACCCCAAGCAGATACGCAGTATTTT.